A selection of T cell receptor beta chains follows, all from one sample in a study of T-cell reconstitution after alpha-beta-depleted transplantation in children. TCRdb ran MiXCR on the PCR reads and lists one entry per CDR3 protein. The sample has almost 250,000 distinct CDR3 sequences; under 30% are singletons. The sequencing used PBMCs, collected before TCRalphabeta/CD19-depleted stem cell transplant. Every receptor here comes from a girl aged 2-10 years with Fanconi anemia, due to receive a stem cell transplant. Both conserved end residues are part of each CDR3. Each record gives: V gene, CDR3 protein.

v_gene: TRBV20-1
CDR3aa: CSARGPTRPYTGELFF

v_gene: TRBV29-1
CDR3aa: CSVEISGGDNEQFF

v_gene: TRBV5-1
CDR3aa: CASSVRTGGFTEAFF

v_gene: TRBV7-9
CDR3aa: CASSPLIPEQYF

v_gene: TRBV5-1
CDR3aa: CASSFTGYEQYF

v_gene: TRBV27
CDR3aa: CASSSTAGGEADTQYF

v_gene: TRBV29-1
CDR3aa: CSVVFQWPKSYNEQFF

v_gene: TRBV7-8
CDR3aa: CASSLESGSLEEQFF

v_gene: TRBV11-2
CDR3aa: CASSLLSAGGTDTQYF

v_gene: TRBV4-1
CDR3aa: CASSQADSSYNEQFF